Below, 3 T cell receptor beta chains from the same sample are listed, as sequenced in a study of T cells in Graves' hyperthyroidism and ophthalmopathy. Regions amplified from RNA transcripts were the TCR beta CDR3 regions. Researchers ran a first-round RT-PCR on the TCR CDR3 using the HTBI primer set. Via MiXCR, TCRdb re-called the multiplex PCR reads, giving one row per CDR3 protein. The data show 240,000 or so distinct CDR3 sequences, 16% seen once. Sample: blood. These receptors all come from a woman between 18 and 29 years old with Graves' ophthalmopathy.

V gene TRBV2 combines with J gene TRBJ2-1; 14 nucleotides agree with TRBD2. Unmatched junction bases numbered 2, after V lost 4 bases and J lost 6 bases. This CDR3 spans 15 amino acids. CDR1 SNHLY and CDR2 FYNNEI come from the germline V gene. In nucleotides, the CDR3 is TGTGCCAGCAGTGGGGGACTAGCGGGAGTCAATGAGCAGTTCTTC. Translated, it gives CASSGGLAGVNEQFF.

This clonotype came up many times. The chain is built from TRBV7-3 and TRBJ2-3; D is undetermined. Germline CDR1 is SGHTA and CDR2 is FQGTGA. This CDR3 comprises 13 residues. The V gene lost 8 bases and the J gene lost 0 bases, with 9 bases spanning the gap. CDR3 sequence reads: CASRAGSTDTQYF. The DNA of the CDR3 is TGTGCCAGCCGCGCCGGTAGCACAGATACGCAGTATTTT.

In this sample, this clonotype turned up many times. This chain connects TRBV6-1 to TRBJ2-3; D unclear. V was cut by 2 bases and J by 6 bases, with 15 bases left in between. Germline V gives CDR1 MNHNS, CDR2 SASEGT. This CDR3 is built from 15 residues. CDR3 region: CASSERRHLGDTQYF. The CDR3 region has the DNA TGTGCCAGCAGTGAACGACGCCATTTAGGGGATACGCAGTATTTT.